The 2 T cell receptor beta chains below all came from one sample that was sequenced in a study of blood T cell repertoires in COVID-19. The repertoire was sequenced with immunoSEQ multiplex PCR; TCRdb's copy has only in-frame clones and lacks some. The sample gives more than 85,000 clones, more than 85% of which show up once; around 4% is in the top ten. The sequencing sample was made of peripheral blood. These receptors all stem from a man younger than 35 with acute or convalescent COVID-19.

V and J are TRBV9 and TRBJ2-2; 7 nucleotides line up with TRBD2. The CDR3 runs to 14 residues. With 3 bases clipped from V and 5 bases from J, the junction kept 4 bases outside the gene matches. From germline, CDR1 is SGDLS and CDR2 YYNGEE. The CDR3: CASSGGGGTGELFF. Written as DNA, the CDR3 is TGTGCCAGCAGCGGGGGGGGAGGGACCGGGGAGCTGTTTTTT.

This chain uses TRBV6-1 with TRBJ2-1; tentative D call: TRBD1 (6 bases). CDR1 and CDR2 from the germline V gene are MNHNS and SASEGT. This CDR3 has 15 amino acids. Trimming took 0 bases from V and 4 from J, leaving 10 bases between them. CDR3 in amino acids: CASSEATGFYNEQFF. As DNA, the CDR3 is TGTGCCAGCAGTGAAGCGACAGGATTTTACAATGAGCAGTTCTTC.